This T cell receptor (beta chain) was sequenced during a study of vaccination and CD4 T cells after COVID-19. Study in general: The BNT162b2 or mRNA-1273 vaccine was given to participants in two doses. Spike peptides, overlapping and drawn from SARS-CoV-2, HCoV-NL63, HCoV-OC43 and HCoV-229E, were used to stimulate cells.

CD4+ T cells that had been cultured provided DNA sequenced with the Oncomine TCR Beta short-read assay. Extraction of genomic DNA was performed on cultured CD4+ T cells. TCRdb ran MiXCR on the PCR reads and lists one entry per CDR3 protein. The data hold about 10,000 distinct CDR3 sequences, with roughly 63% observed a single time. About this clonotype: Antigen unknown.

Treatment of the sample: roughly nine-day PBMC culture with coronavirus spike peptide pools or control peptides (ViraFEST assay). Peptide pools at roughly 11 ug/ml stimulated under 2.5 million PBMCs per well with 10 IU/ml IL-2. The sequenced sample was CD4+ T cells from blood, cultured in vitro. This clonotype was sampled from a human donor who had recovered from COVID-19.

CDR3 protein: CATSPPGGTDTQYF. The CDR3, as DNA: TGTGCCACCAGCCCTCCAGGGGGCACAGATACGCAGTATTTT. This chain joins TRBV15 and TRBJ2-3; a possible D gene is TRBD1 (6 bases). The V gene lost 5 bases and the J gene lost 1 base, with 10 bases spanning the gap. CDR3 length: 14 amino acids. The germline V gene has CDR1 LNHNV and CDR2 YYDKDF (reference sequence).